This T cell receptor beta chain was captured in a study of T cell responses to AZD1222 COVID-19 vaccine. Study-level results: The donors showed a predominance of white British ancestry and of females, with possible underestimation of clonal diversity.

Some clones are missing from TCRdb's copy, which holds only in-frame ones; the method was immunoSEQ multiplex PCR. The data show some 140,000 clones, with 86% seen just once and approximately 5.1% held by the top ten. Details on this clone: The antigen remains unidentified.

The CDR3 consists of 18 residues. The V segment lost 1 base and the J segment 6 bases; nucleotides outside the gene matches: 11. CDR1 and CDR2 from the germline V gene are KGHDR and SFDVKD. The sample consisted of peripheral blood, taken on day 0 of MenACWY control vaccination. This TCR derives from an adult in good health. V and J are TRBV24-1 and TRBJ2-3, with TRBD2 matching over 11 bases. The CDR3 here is CATSDLRSASGGRDTQYF. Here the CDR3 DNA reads TGTGCCACCAGTGATTTAAGGTCGGCTAGCGGGGGGCGGGATACGCAGTATTTT.